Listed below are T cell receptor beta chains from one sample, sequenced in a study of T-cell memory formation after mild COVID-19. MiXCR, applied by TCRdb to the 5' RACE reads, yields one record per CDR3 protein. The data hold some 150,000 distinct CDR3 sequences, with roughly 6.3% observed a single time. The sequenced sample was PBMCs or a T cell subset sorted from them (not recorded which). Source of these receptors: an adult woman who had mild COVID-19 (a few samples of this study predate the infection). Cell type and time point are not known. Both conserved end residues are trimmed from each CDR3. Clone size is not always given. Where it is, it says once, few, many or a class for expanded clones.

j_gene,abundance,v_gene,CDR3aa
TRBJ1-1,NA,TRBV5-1,ASSLGGAGRNTEAF
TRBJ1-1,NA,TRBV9,ASSVGARDRNTEAF
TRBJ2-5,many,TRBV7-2,ASSLNGETQY
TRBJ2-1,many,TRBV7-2,ASSSDWSSYNEQF
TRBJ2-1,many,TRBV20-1,SVIRTSGILHEQF
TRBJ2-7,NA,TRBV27,ASSFRQGGREQY
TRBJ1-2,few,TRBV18,ASSSGAGNYGYT
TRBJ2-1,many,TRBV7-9,ASSSGLYEQF
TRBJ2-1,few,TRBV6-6,ASSYSAGGYNEQF
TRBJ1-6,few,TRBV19,ASRLQGDQYNSPLH
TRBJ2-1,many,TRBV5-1,ASSFYSAGASVYNEQF
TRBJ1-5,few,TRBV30,AWSRGFQPQH
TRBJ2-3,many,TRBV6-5,ASSLTGTRAAQY
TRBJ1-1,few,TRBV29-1,SVGLGIGAEAF